Presented here are 8 T cell receptor beta chains from one specimen sequenced in a study of blood T cells in healthy people across ages. Combining a sample-barcoded 5' primer with a J-beta primer mix, a second PCR ran for 7 to 11 cycles. TCRdb itself ran the 5' RACE reads through MiXCR, one entry per CDR3 protein. The sample has some 700,000 distinct CDR3 sequences; about 24% are singletons. The specimen was blood. These receptors were collected from a man aged 65 to 79 in good health.

The genes are TRBV28 and TRBJ2-5, with D perhaps matching TRBD1 or TRBD2 (5 bases each). Matching the DNA end better, TRBJ2-7 makes the J call doubtful. The CDR3 covers 15 residues. Germline V gene sequence: CDR1 MDHEN, CDR2 SYDVKM. In DNA, the CDR3 is TGTGCCAGCAGTAGAGGGGCAGTGAGGTCCTACGAGCAGTACTTC. Translated, it gives CASSRGAVRSYEQYF.

Only a few counts were recorded for this clonotype. CDR3 in amino acids: CAISESSPSGGKPETQYF. For the CDR3, the DNA is TGTGCCATCAGTGAGTCCTCACCTAGTGGTGGGAAGCCGGAGACCCAGTACTTC. The rearrangement joins TRBV10-3 to TRBJ2-5; no reliable D call. The V gene's germline CDR1 is ENHRY and CDR2 SYGVKD. V lost 0 bases, J lost 5 bases, and 22 bases lay in between. The CDR3 sequence is 18 residues long.

The chain couples TRBV3-1 to TRBJ2-7; 7 bases align to TRBD1. CDR1 is LGHDT and CDR2 is YNNKEL in the germline V gene (reference sequence). CDR3 size: 12 residues. V lost 3 bases and J lost 6; bases outside the gene matches: 2. In nucleotides, the CDR3 is TGTGCCAGCAGCCAGAGGACAGGCGAGCAGTACTTC. Residues: CASSQRTGEQYF.

The chain uses TRBV9 and TRBJ2-5; D gene uncertain. Germline CDR1 SGDLS, CDR2 YYNGEE. Trimming pared 0 bases from V and 0 bases from J, leaving 9 bases between. This CDR3 has 15 residues. The CDR3 loop is CASSVGLLNQETQYF. The CDR3 coding sequence is TGTGCCAGCAGCGTAGGATTGCTCAACCAAGAGACCCAGTACTTC.

CDR3 in DNA: TGTGCCAGCAGCGTAGTTCGGGTTCGCACTGAAGCTTTCTTT. Its protein is CASSVVRVRTEAFF. The J gene is TRBJ1-1, the V gene TRBV9; D is unclear. V was shortened by 0 bases and J by 4 bases, with 10 bases between the two germline ends. The CDR3 consists of 14 residues. Germline loops: CDR1 SGDLS, CDR2 YYNGEE.

In this sample, this clonotype turned up a few times. One end of the junction varies from germline; a read error may be responsible. J is TRBJ2-1 and V is TRBV28; possible D gene TRBD1, 6 bases. The CDR3 sequence is 15 residues long. The germline gives CDR1 MDHEN, CDR2 SYDVKM. CDR3 sequence (DNA): TGTGCCAGCAGTTTACTGGGGGCCTCCCACAATGAGCAGTTCTTC. It yields the protein CASSLLGASHNEQFF.

This chain connects TRBV20-1 to TRBJ2-1; tentatively, D is TRBD2 (6 bases). The CDR3 has 14 residues. The germline V and J ends were trimmed by 5 bases and 9 bases, with 20 bases remaining between them. Germline-derived CDR1 and CDR2 are DFQATT and SNEGSKA (reference sequence). The CDR3 DNA is TGCAGTGCTGTTCCGGACTTCCCGGAGGGTGAGCAGTTCTTC. Translation: CSAVPDFPEGEQFF.

This clonotype was recorded only once. The rearrangement uses TRBV20-1 and TRBJ1-3; maybe TRBD1 (6 bases). Trimming pared 3 bases from V and 0 bases from J, leaving 9 bases between. The CDR3 is 14 amino acids. Germline V gene sequence: CDR1 DFQATT, CDR2 SNEGSKA (reference sequence). CDR3 region: CSASPGVSGNTIYF. The CDR3 DNA reads as TGCAGTGCTAGTCCAGGGGTCTCTGGAAACACCATATATTTT.